These T cell receptor beta chains were read from a single sample in a study of cytomegalovirus exposure and HLA in healthy donors. Sequencing used immunoSEQ multiplex PCR; TCRdb keeps in-frame clones, though not all of them. The repertoire consists of tens of thousands of clones, with roughly 67% occurring once and the leading ten covering around a fifth. The sequenced sample was PBMCs. The receptors were gathered from a woman in her fifties or sixties in good health and CMV-seropositive. Both conserved end residues are trimmed from each CDR3.

j_gene | v_gene | CDR3aa
TRBJ1-2 | TRBV19 | ASSPSLGAGYT
TRBJ1-4 | TRBV7-6 | ASSLGGTREKLF
TRBJ1-2 | TRBV5-1 | ASSLVAGANYGYT
TRBJ1-1 | TRBV4-2 | ASSRGGYTEAF
TRBJ2-1 | TRBV5-3 | ARSLALTGLSYNEQF
TRBJ1-2 | TRBV9 | ASSVDAGYGYT
TRBJ1-2 | TRBV27 | ASSLNRGLEGYT
TRBJ2-5 | TRBV5-1 | ASSRQQETQY
TRBJ2-1 | TRBV19 | ASSFQREGGNEQF
TRBJ2-6 | TRBV28 | ASSPPDRPGANVLT
TRBJ2-7 | TRBV27 | ASSLLAGGLEQY
TRBJ2-3 | TRBV5-1 | ASSPRGGFADTQY
TRBJ2-5 | TRBV9 | ASSVRVGGQETQY
TRBJ2-7 | TRBV10-1 | ASSESGTGRYEQY
TRBJ2-7 | TRBV20-1 | SARQTYEQY
TRBJ1-2 | TRBV5-1 | ASSPDRGVSGYT
TRBJ1-5 | TRBV28 | ASSPRDSYQPQH
TRBJ2-6 | TRBV28 | ASSPFTGTGGAIGPGANVLT
TRBJ2-3 | TRBV5-6 | ASSLMDMATDTQY
TRBJ2-3 | TRBV7-9 | ASSPPAGRGADTQY
TRBJ2-7 | TRBV10-3 | AISARTGQGSEQY
TRBJ1-1 | TRBV9 | ASSEQTGKAF
TRBJ2-3 | TRBV7-8 | ASSPNLRGRTDTQY
TRBJ1-5 | TRBV18 | ASSNDRDQPQH
TRBJ2-1 | TRBV21-1 | ASSKVAGSYNEQF
TRBJ1-1 | TRBV2 | ASSAQGAGNTEAF
TRBJ1-1 | TRBV6-5 | ASSLLAGDAEAF
TRBJ2-5 | TRBV9 | ASSVGGGQETQY
TRBJ2-3 | TRBV5-1 | ASSLGLTDTDTQY
TRBJ2-5 | TRBV29-1 | SSDRGGETQY
TRBJ2-7 | TRBV7-9 | ASTLTDSYEQY
TRBJ1-2 | TRBV30 | AWSGTPTAYGYT
TRBJ1-1 | TRBV30 | AWKEGTGDGLAF
TRBJ1-2 | TRBV28 | ASSSRDYGYT
TRBJ1-1 | TRBV7-3 | ASSAEGQGWSAEAF
TRBJ1-1 | TRBV9 | ASSKTGSLTEAF
TRBJ1-4 | TRBV28 | ASSPTGTVGEKLF
TRBJ2-3 | TRBV25-1 | ASSEAGQGSTDTQY
TRBJ1-1 | TRBV4-3 | ASTPQGGDTEAF
TRBJ2-2 | TRBV7-8 | ASSYRTGGPEDSRELF
TRBJ1-3 | TRBV6-6 | ASSYSEGNTIY
TRBJ1-6 | TRBV19 | ASSERGYLGSPLH
TRBJ2-5 | TRBV7-9 | ASSFTSGQETQY
TRBJ1-1 | TRBV2 | ASRPGLQGNTEAF
TRBJ2-5 | TRBV5-1 | ASSLGVTSRETQY
TRBJ1-1 | TRBV5-1 | ASSLERAYEAF
TRBJ2-7 | TRBV13 | ASSSPGRGVYEQY
TRBJ2-1 | TRBV7-9 | ASSFERGADEQF
TRBJ2-5 | TRBV5-4 | ASSLDASQREETQY
TRBJ1-3 | TRBV28 | ASRGIIYRGSGNTIY
TRBJ2-7 | TRBV5-4 | ASSLVAGGRNEQY
TRBJ2-3 | TRBV4-1 | ASSQDRDTQY
TRBJ2-7 | TRBV5-1 | ASSSRDRGPEQY
TRBJ2-5 | TRBV4-1 | ASSLGTVQETQY
TRBJ1-1 | TRBV19 | ASSPSQANTEAF
TRBJ1-2 | TRBV28 | ASSLQGRGYT
TRBJ1-1 | TRBV11-2 | ASSSSLGQTTF
TRBJ2-1 | TRBV7-8 | ASSLAAGQGYNEQF
TRBJ1-1 | TRBV29-1 | SFRDREGVEAF